This T cell receptor (beta chain) derives from a study of CD8 T cells in Susac syndrome. From blood CD8+ and CD4+ T cells, TCR beta sequences were generated. The authors negatively isolated CD8+ and CD4+ T cells and FACS-enriched TEMRA cells. V was trimmed by 4 bases and J by 0 bases, leaving 16 bases between them. Germline V CDR1 and CDR2: MNHEY, SVGEGT. The CDR3 sequence is 18 residues long. Random hexamers primed reverse transcription of about 0.45 to 1 ug RNA. A single record per CDR3 protein comes from TCRdb applying MiXCR to the immunoSEQ multiplex PCR reads. Of around 130,000 distinct CDR3 sequences in the sample, approximately 90% are singletons; the top ten hold under 0.25%.

The sequence derives from a human donor with multiple sclerosis. J is TRBJ2-6 and V is TRBV6-2 or TRBV6-3, with D possibly being TRBD2 (6 bases). Sample: CD8+ T cells from PBMCs. The CDR3 region is CASSSGLFDLSGANVLTF. The DNA for the CDR3 is TGTGCCAGCAGTTCGGGACTGTTCGATCTCTCTGGGGCCAACGTCCTGACTTTC.